This T cell receptor beta chain was sequenced during a study of blood T cell repertoires in COVID-19. Whole-study context: Researchers got acute and convalescent COVID-19 samples from the United States, Italy and Spain. Nucleic acid was either cDNA or gDNA, and it came from T cells, B-cell-depleted T cells, or PBMCs.

Trimming at V came to 3 bases and at J to 8 bases, leaving 8 bases not matched to a gene. CDR3 length equals 15 residues. Germline loops: CDR1 WNHNN, CDR2 SYGVQD (reference sequence). Original handling: Reference gene primer amplification gave nucleated cell count estimates. Generated by immunoSEQ multiplex PCR, the TCRdb table keeps only in-frame clones and is missing some. The D gene and trimming were derived from the DNA, and the V and J assignments and clone size from that table. The data contain about 280,000 clones, 88% of them singletons. The sequenced sample was peripheral blood. This receptor was obtained from a man aged 18 to 35 with active or convalescent COVID-19. This chain links TRBV10-1 with TRBJ2-2, with TRBD2 identical over 8 bases. CDR3: CASSETSGIPGELFF. The DNA for the CDR3 is TGCGCCAGCAGTGAAACTAGCGGAATACCAGGGGAGCTGTTTTTT.